This paragraph covers one TCR beta chain sequence. Antigen specificity is unknown. cDNA prepared by RNA extraction and subsequent reverse transcription served as the template for sequencing. TCRdb keeps only in-frame clones here, not all; method: immunoSEQ multiplex PCR. The sample has hundreds of thousands of clones; approximately 61% are singletons. This entry is derived from a study of CD8+ T cells in alopecia areata. Background on the study: Treated patients swallowed 5 to 10 mg of oral tofacitinib twice daily.

Study results and caveats: Scalp sample sequencing also detects resident alphabeta T cells of normal skin. Clonality was higher in lesional than normal scalp, especially in alopecia totalis/universalis.

This CDR3 has 13 residues. Per germline, CDR1 SQVTM and CDR2 ANQGSEA. The germline V and J ends were trimmed by 5 bases and 3 bases, with 11 bases remaining between them. The sequenced sample was CD4+ T cells sorted from blood, obtained at week 0. The receptor's source is a human donor with alopecia areata. The gene calls are TRBV29-1 and TRBJ2-1; D might be TRBD1 (6 bases). CDR3 amino acids: CSVIRGGYNEQFF. CDR3 nucleotide sequence: TGCAGCGTTATCAGGGGCGGCTACAATGAGCAGTTCTTC.